The entry that follows covers one T cell receptor (beta chain) sequence. Its cognate antigen is unknown. This specimen belongs to a study of identifying expanded T cells in peripheral blood. Study outcomes and limitations: Over about two and four weeks, about 17 and 20 clones changed, versus approximately 1.1 between replicates.

Clones were read by immunoSEQ multiplex PCR, and TCRdb kept only the in-frame ones, dropping some. Of 95,000 to 100,000 clones in the sample, around nine tenths were seen once. This TCR derives from a person aged 18 to 70 in good health. Sequencing input: blood.

CDR3 residues: CASRPGSYRVLDEQYF. CDR3 DNA: TGTGCCAGCAGGCCTGGGAGTTACAGGGTCCTCGACGAGCAGTACTTC. This chain uses TRBV7-8 with TRBJ2-7; a weak D match, TRBD1 (6 bases). The CDR3 runs 16 residues. Germline values: CDR1 SGHVS, CDR2 FQNEAQ. Trimming removed 6 bases at V and 5 bases at J, with 23 bases between.